The 3 T cell receptor beta chains below were found in one sample sequenced in a study of cytomegalovirus exposure and HLA in healthy donors. A multiplex PCR was run with 60 Vbeta primers and 13 Jbeta primers. Assay used: immunoSEQ multiplex PCR; TCRdb lists only in-frame clones, some missing. This table holds more than 85,000 clones, roughly three quarters found once. The sample consisted of PBMCs. These receptors were collected from a female donor in good health and CMV-seronegative.

The table lists this clone with a count of one. The chain employs TRBV28 and TRBJ1-3; weak D call: TRBD1 (6 bases). V lost 8 bases to trimming and J lost 0 bases, with 11 bases between them. The CDR3 length is 14 residues. Germline CDR1 reads MDHEN; CDR2 reads SYDVKM. The CDR3 DNA reads as TGTGCCAGCTACCAGGGGACCTCTGGAAACACCATATATTTT. Translating gives CASYQGTSGNTIYF.

This rearrangement joins TRBV2 to TRBJ1-2; D is possibly TRBD1 (6 bases). There are 12 residues in the CDR3. Trimming removed 5 bases from V and 10 bases from J, with 14 bases in between. The V gene's germline CDR1 is SNHLY and CDR2 FYNNEI. CDR3 DNA sequence: TGTGCCAGCAGTATACAGGGTAACGACTACACCTTC. Its protein is CASSIQGNDYTF.

The rearrangement joins TRBV18 to TRBJ2-7, with D possibly being TRBD2 (7 bases). The CDR3 consists of 16 residues. Trimming stripped 0 bases from V and 2 bases from J, with 14 bases between. The germline V gene has CDR1 KGHSH and CDR2 LQKENI. CDR3 sequence reads: CASSPPGRAGAYEQYF. CDR3 nucleotide sequence: TGTGCCAGCTCACCACCGGGGAGGGCAGGGGCCTACGAGCAGTACTTC.